This TCR beta chain came from a study of CD8 T cells in Susac syndrome. Unmatched junction bases numbered 9, after V lost 4 bases and J lost 5 bases. The germline V gene encodes CDR1 SGHAT and CDR2 FQNNGV. The CDR3 is made up of 16 amino acids. Random-hexamer reverse transcription was applied to about 0.5 to 1 ug RNA. It was immunoSEQ multiplex PCR that amplified TCR beta CDR3 across 54 Vbeta and 13 Jbeta. TCRdb independently ran MiXCR on the immunoSEQ multiplex PCR reads; one entry per CDR3 protein. The sample includes about 280,000 distinct CDR3 sequences, approximately 81% of them seen just once. Those who served as multiple sclerosis controls were treatment-naive patients with stable or active relapsing-remitting disease.

This sequence joins TRBV11-2 and TRBJ2-5; 11 nucleotides line up with TRBD2. The sample was CD8+ T cells from PBMCs. This receptor was taken from a human donor with multiple sclerosis. CDR3: CASSSLAGEGPETQYF. CDR3 DNA sequence: TGTGCCAGCAGCTCACTAGCGGGAGAGGGCCCGGAGACCCAGTACTTC.